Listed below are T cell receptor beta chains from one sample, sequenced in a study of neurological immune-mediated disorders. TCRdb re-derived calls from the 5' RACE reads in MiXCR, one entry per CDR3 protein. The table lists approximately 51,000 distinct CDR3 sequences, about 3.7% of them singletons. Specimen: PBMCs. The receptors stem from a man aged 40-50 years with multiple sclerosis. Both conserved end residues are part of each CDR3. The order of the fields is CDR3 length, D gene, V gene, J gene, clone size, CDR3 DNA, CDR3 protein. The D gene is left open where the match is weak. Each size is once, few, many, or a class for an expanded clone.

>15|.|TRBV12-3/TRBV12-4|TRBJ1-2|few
TGTGCCAGCAGTCGGGTGGACATCCCCGACTATGGCTACACCTTC
CASSRVDIPDYGYTF
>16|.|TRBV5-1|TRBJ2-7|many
TGCGCCAGCAGCTCCGGCCGGGAGCCAGGGGGCTACGAGCAGTACTTC
CASSSGREPGGYEQYF
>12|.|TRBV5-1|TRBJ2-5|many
TGCGCCAGCAGCGAAACTCAAGAGACCCAGTACTTC
CASSETQETQYF
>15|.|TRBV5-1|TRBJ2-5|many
TGCGCCAGCAGCTGGCTTGGTCCTACCGGGGAGACCCAGTACTTC
CASSWLGPTGETQYF
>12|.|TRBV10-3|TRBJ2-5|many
TGTGCCATCGGCGGAACCCAAGAGACCCAGTACTTC
CAIGGTQETQYF
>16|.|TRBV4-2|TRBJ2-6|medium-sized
TGTGCCAGCAGCCAAGACACAGGGTCTGGGGCCAACGTCCTGACTTTC
CASSQDTGSGANVLTF
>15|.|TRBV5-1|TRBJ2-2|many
TGCGCCAGCAGCTTGGATGGCCCCGACACCGGGGAGCTGTTTTTT
CASSLDGPDTGELFF
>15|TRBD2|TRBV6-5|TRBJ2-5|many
TGTGCCAGCAGTTCCGGCGGGGGGCTCCAAGAGACCCAGTACTTC
CASSSGGGLQETQYF
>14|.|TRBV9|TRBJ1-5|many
TGTGCCAGCAGCGTAGGACTGGGAAATCAGCCCCAGCATTTT
CASSVGLGNQPQHF
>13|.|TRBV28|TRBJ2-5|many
TGTGCCAGCGGGGGTGGTTTCCAAGAGACCCAGTACTTC
CASGGGFQETQYF